This T cell receptor beta chain was obtained from a study of shared clonotypes between healthy human individuals (TCRdb year 2020). Study-level background: The cohort included a few men and a couple of women between 18 and 49 years of age. Each donor's leukapheresis produced roughly between roughly 0.85 and 9.5 billion PBMCs. Blood TCR repertoires of a handful of healthy adults were deeply sequenced to estimate repertoire size and the extent of clonotype sharing between individuals. To increase sequencing depth and limit assay-specific biases, different laboratories used diverse techniques to prepare libraries and sequence TCR repertoires. For each donor, CD4 naive and CD4 memory were each run on three plates, CD8 naive on two plates, and CD8 memory on one plate.

What the study reported, not specific to this receptor: Sampling was limited to blood, and TCR repertoires in tissue likely differ from TCR repertoires in blood. Pairwise subsampling indicated that sequencing depth was expected to affect the degree of clonotype sharing among donors. Even with the large sequencing depth, rarefaction of the sorted-subset datasets indicated that sequencing was incomplete. Compared with non-shared clonotypes, the clonotypes found in all four sorted-subset donors had higher generation probabilities. Naive subsets generally had larger estimated clonotype richness than memory subsets. Because the study included a small number of donors, the genetic and exposure-history diversity represented was limited. Sharing across a handful of donors was observed for around 4.8% of naive CD4, under 4% of naive CD8, over 2% of memory CD4, and around 0.42% of memory CD8 clonotypes.

Concerning this clone: The antigen it binds to is not known. Per-nucleotide qualities are absent, and no much larger clonotype sits a single base away.

As encoded in the germline V gene, CDR1 is MDHEN while CDR2 is SYDVKM. The junction shows trimming of 4 bases on V and 7 bases on J, plus 7 bases between the germline ends. From the cysteine up to the phenylalanine, the CDR3 has a length of 11 residues. The DNA shown is the 33-base CDR3, in frame from base 1. Using the deep immunoSEQ assay, multiplex PCR amplified TCR CDR3 regions from genomic DNA. Extracted genomic DNA from each cell subset was spread evenly across all wells of several immunoSEQ 96-well plates, with each plate serving as a replicate. For sorted subsets, each replicate PCR was loaded with roughly 200 ng genomic DNA, equivalent to about 30,000 T cell genomes. Purified libraries were measured with a Qubit 3.0 fluorometer, size-checked on a Bioanalyzer 2100, and measured again with the KAPA Library Quantification kit. A separate single-read 150-cycle Illumina NextSeq 550 flow cell was used to sequence each immunoSEQ 96-well plate. The source study handled its data this way. The immunoSEQ output contained only junctional sequences without quality scores, so filtering could not match that applied to full-length reads. Sequences were annotated with PyIR, a Python wrapper for IgBLAST v1.9, using IMGT germline references to assign V/J genes and CDR3. Reads were filtered out if the reads had weak V/J assignments (E-value above 1e-6), no CDR3, stop codons, out-of-frame junctions, or ambiguous translated residues. V3J clonotypes were defined by identical inferred V gene, J gene, and CDR3 amino acid sequence. Percentage overlap between repertoires was calculated by dividing the number of shared unique clonotypes by the size of the smaller repertoire. RTK rarefaction, the Chao1 estimator, and Recon v2.1 estimates of unobserved clonotypes were used to assess repertoire richness. OLGA was used to compute generation probabilities for all TCRbeta clonotypes that the gDNA method yielded from a handful of donors. What TCRdb holds here is the immuneACCESS table cut down to in-frame rearrangements. Part of the clones is not present; checked against another copy, under half of the missing clones reflect an unresolved V gene, and the others are unexplained. That table gives V, J and clone size, and the DNA gave D and trimming. Present in this sample are roughly 1,500,000 clones, 98% of which were seen just once. The top ten clones comprise 0.36% of the sample.

The donors were healthy, HIV-negative adults who had no recently reported acute infections or vaccinations. Every donor was a Caucasian adult residing in Nashville, Tennessee, USA. Magnetic negative selection was used to enrich CD4+ T cells, after which naive cells were positively selected on CD45RA and the negative fraction became the memory subset. After blood collection by leukapheresis, PBMCs were isolated using Ficoll-Histopaque density gradient centrifugation and then cryopreserved in the vapor phase of liquid nitrogen. Analytical flow cytometry was used to check the purity and quantity of each magnetically sorted T cell population. Genomic DNA was isolated from each sorted fraction and quantified by UV absorbance on a Nanodrop 2000c.

The receptor was isolated from a man aged 30 to 45 in good health. This sequence uses TRBV28 and TRBJ1-1, with the D gene uncertain. The sample was naive CD4+ T cells sorted from blood. In the paper's terms, the cell subset or site label means: CD45RA+ positively selected. The DNA reads as follows: TGTGCCAGCAGTTGGGCGTTTGAAGCTTTCTTT. It codes for CASSWAFEAFF.